These T cell receptor beta chains were read from a single sample in a study of blood T cell repertoires in COVID-19. The data were produced by immunoSEQ multiplex PCR, yet TCRdb's version contains in-frame clones alone and is incomplete. The top ten clones hold about a sixth of a sample with 150,000 to 200,000 clones, around 80% of them seen once. Sequencing input: PBMCs or T cells enriched from blood (not recorded which). These receptors all come from a woman aged 45-65 years with acute COVID-19. Each CDR3 is given with its conserved first and last residue. D genes are given only for firm matches. Clone size, where shown, is once, few, many, or a class for clones that have expanded.

j_gene: TRBJ1-4
abundance: once
v_gene: TRBV5-4
d_gene: TRBD1
CDR3nt: TGTGCCAGCAGCTTCACAGGGGGCTCTAATGAAAAACTGTTTTTT
CDR3aa: CASSFTGGSNEKLFF

j_gene: TRBJ1-6
abundance: NA
v_gene: TRBV6-5
d_gene: TRBD1
CDR3nt: TGTGCCAGCATGAATTTCGGGACAGCAAATTCACCCCTCCACTTT
CDR3aa: CASMNFGTANSPLHF

j_gene: TRBJ1-1
abundance: NA
v_gene: TRBV10-3
d_gene: TRBD1
CDR3nt: TGTGCCATCTCCGGACAGGCAAGCGAAGCTTTCTTT
CDR3aa: CAISGQASEAFF

j_gene: TRBJ1-4
abundance: NA
v_gene: TRBV7-9
d_gene: NA
CDR3nt: TGTGCCAGCAGCGACAGGTTTGAAAAACTGTTTTTT
CDR3aa: CASSDRFEKLFF

j_gene: TRBJ1-3
abundance: NA
v_gene: TRBV5-4
d_gene: NA
CDR3nt: TGTGCCAGCAGCTTGGAAGTGGGCGGGTCGAACACCATATATTTT
CDR3aa: CASSLEVGGSNTIYF

j_gene: TRBJ1-4
abundance: once
v_gene: TRBV7-9
d_gene: NA
CDR3nt: TGTGCCAGCAGCTTGGGGACTCTTACTAATGAAAAACTGTTTTTT
CDR3aa: CASSLGTLTNEKLFF

j_gene: TRBJ2-2
abundance: NA
v_gene: TRBV11-2
d_gene: TRBD2
CDR3nt: TGTGCCAGCAGAGAACCGGGGGGTTTAACCGGGGAGCTGTTTTTT
CDR3aa: CASREPGGLTGELFF

j_gene: TRBJ2-2
abundance: NA
v_gene: TRBV9
d_gene: TRBD2
CDR3nt: TGTGCCAGCAGCGATCAAACGGGACTAGCGAACACCGGGGAGCTGTTTTTT
CDR3aa: CASSDQTGLANTGELFF

j_gene: TRBJ1-5
abundance: NA
v_gene: TRBV19
d_gene: NA
CDR3nt: TGTGCCAGTAGGATAGGGGCCAGGGGAAGCAATCAGCCCCAGCATTTT
CDR3aa: CASRIGARGSNQPQHF

j_gene: TRBJ2-5
abundance: NA
v_gene: TRBV6-5
d_gene: NA
CDR3nt: TGTGCCAGCGGGGAGTATCGAGAGTACTTC
CDR3aa: CASGEYREYF

j_gene: TRBJ2-5
abundance: NA
v_gene: TRBV7-8
d_gene: TRBD2
CDR3nt: TGTGCCAGCAGCTTAGCGCGAGCGGGGGGGCTGGAGACCCAGTACTTC
CDR3aa: CASSLARAGGLETQYF

j_gene: TRBJ2-1
abundance: NA
v_gene: TRBV28
d_gene: TRBD2
CDR3nt: TGTGCCAGCAATACCGTAGGGACTAGCGGAAACAATGAGCAGTTCTTC
CDR3aa: CASNTVGTSGNNEQFF

j_gene: TRBJ1-1
abundance: NA
v_gene: TRBV7-2
d_gene: TRBD1
CDR3nt: TGTGCCAGCAGCCTGAGGACAGGGGGGACTGAAGCTTTCTTT
CDR3aa: CASSLRTGGTEAFF

j_gene: TRBJ1-3
abundance: NA
v_gene: TRBV3-1/TRBV3-2
d_gene: NA
CDR3nt: TGTGCCAGCAGCCAAGTTGAGGGACTACGAAACACCATATATTTT
CDR3aa: CASSQVEGLRNTIYF

j_gene: TRBJ1-2
abundance: NA
v_gene: TRBV6-5
d_gene: TRBD1
CDR3nt: TGTGCCAGCAGGGGGACAGGGATCGCCGGCTACACCTTC
CDR3aa: CASRGTGIAGYTF

j_gene: TRBJ1-2
abundance: NA
v_gene: TRBV19
d_gene: TRBD1
CDR3nt: TGTGCCAGTACCTTAATCGGGACAGGGACGTTAGCTAACTATGGCTACACCTTC
CDR3aa: CASTLIGTGTLANYGYTF

j_gene: TRBJ2-5
abundance: NA
v_gene: TRBV5-8
d_gene: NA
CDR3nt: TGTGCCAGCAGCCATGGGGGGGCGCGCGGGGAGACCCAGTACTTC
CDR3aa: CASSHGGARGETQYF

j_gene: TRBJ2-5
abundance: NA
v_gene: TRBV5-6
d_gene: NA
CDR3nt: TGTGCCAGCAGCTTGGACAGGCAAGAGACCCAGTACTTC
CDR3aa: CASSLDRQETQYF

j_gene: TRBJ1-5
abundance: NA
v_gene: TRBV6-2/TRBV6-3
d_gene: NA
CDR3nt: TGTGCCAGCAGTTACTCGACAGACTCTATTCTTCATCAGCCCCAGCATTTT
CDR3aa: CASSYSTDSILHQPQHF